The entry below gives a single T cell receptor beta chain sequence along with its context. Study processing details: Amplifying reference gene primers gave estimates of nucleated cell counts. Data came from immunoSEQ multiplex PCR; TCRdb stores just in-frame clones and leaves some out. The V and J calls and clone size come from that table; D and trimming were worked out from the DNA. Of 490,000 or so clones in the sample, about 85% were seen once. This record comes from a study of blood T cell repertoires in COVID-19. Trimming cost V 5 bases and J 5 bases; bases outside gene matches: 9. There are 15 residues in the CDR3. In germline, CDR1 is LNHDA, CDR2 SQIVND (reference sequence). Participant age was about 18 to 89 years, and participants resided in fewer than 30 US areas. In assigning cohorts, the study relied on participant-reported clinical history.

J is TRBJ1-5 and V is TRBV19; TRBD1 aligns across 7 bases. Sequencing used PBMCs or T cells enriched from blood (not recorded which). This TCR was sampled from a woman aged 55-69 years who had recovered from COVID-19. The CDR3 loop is CASSFTRQGYQPQHF. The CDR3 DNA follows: TGTGCCAGTAGTTTCACCCGACAGGGCTATCAGCCCCAGCATTTT.